The 27 T cell receptor beta chains in this list originate from one sample, sequenced in a study of T cell repertoires in cytomegalovirus infection. Via MiXCR, TCRdb re-called the reads, giving one row per CDR3 protein. This table holds about 360,000 distinct CDR3 sequences, about a third found once. No antigen has been assigned to these receptors. The material was cultured PBMCs, obtained from culture after CMV antigen stimulation. The receptor set was obtained from a human donor in good health (CMV status not recorded). Some clones in this sample may be carry-over from other donors' samples.

The chain employs TRBV4-3 and TRBJ1-3; D remains ambiguous. Germline V gene sequence: CDR1 LGHNA, CDR2 YSLEER. Trimming stripped 1 base from V and 2 bases from J, with 12 bases between. There are 16 residues in the CDR3. The CDR3 bases are TGCGCCAGCAGCCAAGGCCCGGGCTCGGCTGGAAACACCATATATTTT. Its protein is CASSQGPGSAGNTIYF.

J is TRBJ2-1 and V is TRBV6-2 or TRBV6-3; no clear D. With 0 bases removed from V and 0 bases from J, the gap between germline ends came to 3 bases. The CDR3 length is 14 residues. Looked up from germline, CDR1 is MNHEY and CDR2 is SVGEGT. For the CDR3, the DNA is TGTGCCAGCAGTTACTCCAGCTCCTACAATGAGCAGTTCTTC. This encodes CASSYSSSYNEQFF.

The genes are TRBV5-6 and TRBJ2-5; no reliable D call. V lost 4 bases to trimming and J lost 4 bases, with 17 bases between them. The CDR3 extends over 15 amino acids. Germline V gene sequence: CDR1 SGHDT, CDR2 YYEEEE. The CDR3 loop reads CASSLEVEMGETQYF. In DNA, the CDR3 is TGTGCCAGCAGCCTGGAAGTGGAAATGGGAGAGACCCAGTACTTC.

The genes are TRBV28 and TRBJ2-7; 9 bases map to TRBD1. The CDR3 contains 13 residues. Germline CDR1 is MDHEN and CDR2 is SYDVKM. V lost 7 bases to trimming and J lost 5 bases; unmatched junction nucleotides: 6. In DNA, the CDR3 is TGTGCCAGCACCAGGGACAGGGTGCACGAGCAGTACTTC. Translation gives CASTRDRVHEQYF.

This clonotype has more than one count but fewer than ten. The chain carries TRBV6-2 or TRBV6-3 and TRBJ2-1, with 8 bases identical to TRBD1. V shed 1 base and J 1 base; nucleotides not matched to a gene: 9. Germline assignment: CDR1 MNHEY and CDR2 SVGEGT. The CDR3 covers 18 residues. DNA of the CDR3: TGTGCCAGCAGTTACTTCGTTACAGGGGGTAAATCCTACAATGAGCAGTTCTTC. Protein product: CASSYFVTGGKSYNEQFF.

This clonotype was counted ten times or more. The CDR3 spells CASRGDRVAVATEAFF. CDR3 sequence (DNA): TGTGCCAGCAGAGGGGACAGGGTCGCTGTGGCCACTGAAGCTTTCTTT. The rearrangement uses TRBV7-3 and TRBJ1-1, with 9 bases matching TRBD1. V was pared by 6 bases and J by 4 bases, with 12 bases of the junction left unmatched. The CDR3 covers 16 residues. Germline V gives CDR1 SGHTA, CDR2 FQGTGA.

The V call is TRBV6-5, the J call TRBJ2-3; perhaps TRBD2 as D (6 bases). Germline CDR1 reads MNHEY; CDR2 reads SVGAGI. Trimming took off 8 bases at V and 2 bases at J, with 14 bases between the two ends. CDR3 size: 14 residues. CDR3 loop: CASSGSGPTDTQYF. In DNA, the CDR3 is TGTGCCAGCTCAGGGAGCGGGCCCACAGATACGCAGTATTTT.

A few counts support this clonotype. J is TRBJ2-7 and V is TRBV20-1; 7 bases align to TRBD2. J lost 3 bases, V lost 0 bases, and 5 bases had no gene match. The CDR3 extends over 14 amino acids. Looked up from germline, CDR1 is DFQATT and CDR2 is SNEGSKA (reference sequence). The DNA for the CDR3 is TGCAGTGCTAGAGATAGAGCGGGAAACTACGAGCAGTACTTC. This translates into CSARDRAGNYEQYF.

The chain carries TRBV4-1 and TRBJ2-3; TRBD2 aligns across 9 bases. Germline-derived CDR1 and CDR2 are MGHRA and YSYEKL. V shed 1 base and J 3 bases; nucleotides not matched to a gene: 5. CDR3 length: 16 amino acids. The CDR3 is CASSQGASGNTDTQYF. In nucleotides, the CDR3 is TGCGCCAGCAGCCAAGGGGCTAGCGGGAATACAGATACGCAGTATTTT.

This clonotype has ten or more counts. This chain links TRBV7-2 with TRBJ2-7; D is unclear. Trimming left V 1 base short and J 0 bases short, with 10 bases between. This CDR3 spans 15 amino acids. Germline assignment: CDR1 SGHTA and CDR2 FQGNSA. The CDR3 loop is CASSLVPESSYEQYF. The CDR3, as DNA: TGTGCCAGCAGCTTAGTTCCAGAGAGCTCCTACGAGCAGTACTTC.

This clonotype was counted between two and nine times. V is TRBV6-6 and J is TRBJ2-7; D not certain. Trimming stripped 0 bases from V and 6 bases from J, with 12 bases between. The CDR3 length is 14 residues. CDR1 is MNHNY, CDR2 SVGAGI, per germline (reference sequence). The CDR3 loop reads CASSYSTSPVEQYV. In DNA, the CDR3 is TGTGCCAGCAGTTACTCGACCTCTCCGGTCGAGCAGTACGTC.

V and J are TRBV6-5 and TRBJ2-7, with TRBD1 as a possible D gene (5 bases). The germline V and J ends were trimmed by 2 bases and 2 bases, with 13 bases remaining between them. Germline CDR1 reads MNHEY; CDR2 reads SVGAGI. The CDR3 extends over 15 amino acids. As DNA, the CDR3 is TGTGCCAGCAGTTACACCTCCACAGGAACCTACGAGCAGTACTTC. It yields the protein CASSYTSTGTYEQYF.

This clonotype was seen a handful of times. The CDR3 DNA reads as TGTGCCAGCAGTTACAGGGAAGGTAATCAGCCCCAGCATTTT. This sequence encodes CASSYREGNQPQHF. The chain recombines TRBV6-6 with TRBJ1-5; D uncertain. The germline gives CDR1 MNHNY, CDR2 SVGAGI (reference sequence). The ends were cut back, 2 bases at V and 4 bases at J, with 9 bases in the middle. The CDR3 is 14 residues long.

This clonotype has just a few counts. The chain couples TRBV5-4 to TRBJ2-1, with TRBD2 identical over 10 bases. J was trimmed by 9 bases and V by 0 bases; bases with no gene match: 3. This CDR3 contains 14 residues. From germline, CDR1 is SGHNT and CDR2 YYREEE (reference sequence). The CDR3 DNA reads as TGTGCCAGCAGCTTGGAAGCGGGAGGGCTTGAGCAGTTCTTC. Its translation: CASSLEAGGLEQFF. The full variable domain, its missing parts supplied by reference TRBV5-4 and TRBJ2-1, is ETGVTQSPTHLIKTRGQQVTLRCSSQSGHNTVSWYQQALGQGPQFIFQYYREEENGRGNFPPRFSGLQFPNYSSELNVNALELDDSALYLCASSLEAGGLEQFFGPGTRLTVL.

The gene calls are TRBV20-1 and TRBJ2-5, with 13 bases matching TRBD2. V gave up 1 base and J gave up 1 base; unmatched junction bases: 12. The CDR3 loop spans 19 amino acids. The germline gives CDR1 DFQATT, CDR2 SNEGSKA (reference sequence). The CDR3 protein is CSARGSGTSGTMAQETQYF. DNA for the CDR3: TGCAGTGCTAGAGGATCGGGGACTAGCGGGACAATGGCCCAAGAGACCCAGTACTTC.

CDR3 residues: CASSLVSSGSGNNEQFF. CDR3 DNA: TGCGCCAGCAGCTTGGTGTCTAGCGGGAGTGGCAACAATGAGCAGTTCTTC. The J gene is TRBJ2-1, the V gene TRBV5-1; 10 nucleotides line up with TRBD2. Germline V gene sequence: CDR1 SGHRS, CDR2 YFSETQ. This CDR3 region has 17 residues. Unmatched junction bases numbered 8, after V lost 0 bases and J lost 5 bases.

This clonotype was seen only a few times. This rearrangement joins TRBV7-8 to TRBJ1-1; unclear D gene. Between the trimmed V and J ends, which lost 5 bases and 4 bases, there was a span of 17 bases. The CDR3 is 15 amino acids. CDR1 is SGHVS, CDR2 FQNEAQ, per germline. CDR3 loop: CASSPDGARGTEAFF. The CDR3 DNA reads as TGTGCCAGCAGCCCTGACGGAGCCCGAGGCACTGAAGCTTTCTTT.

The table lists this clonotype with many counts. This sequence joins TRBV11-2 and TRBJ2-5; D is undetermined. The CDR3 has 13 residues. V was cut by 3 bases and J by 7 bases, with 12 bases left in between. The V gene's germline CDR1 is SGHAT and CDR2 FQNNGV. The CDR3: CASSLLGLGTQYF. CDR3 bases: TGTGCCAGCAGCTTGCTTGGGCTGGGGACCCAGTACTTC.

The rearrangement links TRBV19 to TRBJ1-1; D gene uncertain. Trimming cost V 2 bases and J 6 bases, with 7 bases left between them. Germline loops: CDR1 LNHDA, CDR2 SQIVND (reference sequence). The CDR3 is made up of 12 amino acids. CDR3 in DNA: TGTGCCAGTAGTATACCCGGAGCTGAAGCTTTCTTT. Translated, it gives CASSIPGAEAFF. The full variable domain, completed using reference TRBV19 and TRBJ1-1, is DGGITQSPKYLFRKEGQNVTLSCEQNLNHDAMYWYRQDPGQGLRLIYYSQIVNDFQKGDIAEGYSVSREKKESFPLTVTSAQKNPTAFYLCASSIPGAEAFFGQGTRLTVV.

This clonotype was counted a few times. J is TRBJ2-1 and V is TRBV7-9, with D possibly being TRBD1 (6 bases). The germline V and J ends were trimmed by 4 bases and 0 bases, with 13 bases remaining between them. The CDR3 has 16 residues. CDR1 and CDR2 from the germline V gene are SEHNR and FQNEAQ (reference sequence). CDR3 residues: CASSSTRGSSYNEQFF. For the CDR3, the DNA is TGTGCCAGCAGCTCAACTAGGGGGAGCTCCTACAATGAGCAGTTCTTC.

The V and J genes are TRBV12-3 or TRBV12-4 and TRBJ2-1; no clear D. V lost 6 bases to trimming and J lost 3 bases, with 12 bases between them. This CDR3 spans 14 amino acids. The CDR3 DNA is TGTGCCAGCAGAATGGACGGGCTCTACAATGAGCAGTTCTTC. As protein: CASRMDGLYNEQFF.

V gene TRBV4-3 combines with J gene TRBJ1-2, with TRBD1 matching over 9 bases. This CDR3 has 16 residues. The trim removed 1 base at V and 4 bases at J, leaving 7 bases unmatched. Germline-derived CDR1 and CDR2 are LGHNA and YSLEER. CDR3 sequence reads: CASSQGLGQGFYGYTF. The CDR3 DNA reads as TGCGCCAGCAGCCAAGGTTTGGGACAGGGTTTCTATGGCTACACCTTC.

This clonotype was picked up many times. The genes are TRBV7-2 and TRBJ2-5; 8 bases map to TRBD2. V shed 0 bases, J shed 5 bases, and the junction held 8 bases outside the gene matches. CDR1 SGHTA and CDR2 FQGNSA come from the germline V gene. The CDR3 runs to 16 residues. CDR3 in amino acids: CASSLADSGIGETQYF. CDR3 bases: TGTGCCAGCAGCTTAGCCGATAGCGGGATTGGTGAGACCCAGTACTTC.

This clonotype was seen only a few times. The chain is built from TRBV6-1 and TRBJ2-5; 9 nucleotides agree with TRBD2. The V segment lost 5 bases and the J segment 3 bases; nucleotides outside the gene matches: 7. The CDR3 has 15 residues. Germline V gene lookup returns CDR1 MNHNS and CDR2 SASEGT. CDR3 protein: CASSPGTSPKETQYF. The DNA of the CDR3 is TGTGCCAGCAGTCCCGGGACTAGCCCTAAAGAGACCCAGTACTTC.

This chain connects TRBV7-3 to TRBJ2-2; D possibly matches TRBD1 or TRBD2 (6 bases each). CDR3 length equals 15 residues. From germline, CDR1 is SGHTA and CDR2 FQGTGA. The germline V and J ends were trimmed by 1 base and 5 bases, with 11 bases remaining between them. CDR3 sequence reads: CASSLIGGYTGELFF. DNA of the CDR3: TGTGCCAGCAGCTTAATCGGGGGCTATACCGGGGAGCTGTTTTTT.

This clonotype was found a few times. Written as DNA, the CDR3 is TGCAGCGTTGGAGAGGCAGGGGGAGCGGGCAATCAGCCCCAGCATTTT. Its translation: CSVGEAGGAGNQPQHF. This chain connects TRBV29-1 to TRBJ1-5; 7 bases map to TRBD1. This CDR3 region has 16 residues. The V and J ends lost 4 bases and 2 bases, in that order; junction bases with no gene match: 11. Germline V gives CDR1 SQVTM, CDR2 ANQGSEA.

The chain employs TRBV6-2 or TRBV6-3 and TRBJ2-7; TRBD2 agrees at 9 bases. The trim removed 5 bases at V and 4 bases at J, leaving 9 bases unmatched. This CDR3 comprises 15 residues. The V gene's germline CDR1 is MNHEY and CDR2 SVGEGT. The CDR3 here is CASSPPGTSRYEQYV. The CDR3 nucleotides read TGTGCCAGCAGTCCCCCCGGGACTAGCAGATACGAGCAGTACGTC.